This TCR beta chain was captured in a study of fetal regulatory T cell absence and autoimmunity. The assay was run at survey level. TCRdb's copy holds only in-frame clones and misses some; the assay was immunoSEQ multiplex PCR. The sample carries roughly 95,000 clones, 72% recorded once. This CDR3 region has 16 residues. V gave up 2 bases and J gave up 0 bases, with 11 bases separating them. In germline, CDR1 is SGHRS, CDR2 YFSETQ. The receptor was isolated from a male donor with IPEX syndrome. V and J are TRBV5-1 and TRBJ1-4; tentatively, D is TRBD1 (5 bases). Sequencing was performed on pancreas tissue. CDR3 sequence: CASSFWGRATNEKLFF. The CDR3 bases are TGCGCCAGCAGCTTTTGGGGCAGGGCAACTAATGAAAAACTGTTTTTT.